The entry that follows covers one T cell receptor (beta chain) sequence. No antigen is known for it. The data were obtained in a study of CXCR3-negative and CXCR3-positive naive CD8 T cells. Study summary: Sequencing yielded some 150 million TRB reads, roughly 1.5 +/- 0.3 million per library. Study-level points and caveats: Memory, not naive, CXCR3-negative and CXCR3-positive cells differed in TRBV-TRBJ usage. Both of the naive subsets showed about the same high diversity, but memory CD8+ cells had much less. Post-cryopreservation CXCR3 expression was partly diminished, and the bulk of assays employed fresh PBMCs.

The CDR3 extends over 14 amino acids. CDR1 is SEHNR, CDR2 FQNEAQ, per germline (reference sequence). The method, 5' RACE with UMI labels, was used to prepare the TRB cDNA libraries. TCRdb re-called the 5' RACE reads and shows each CDR3 protein once, DNA omitted. Its table lists 130,000 or so distinct CDR3 sequences. The genes are TRBV7-9 and TRBJ2-1. The source material was naive CXCR3- CD8+ T cells from blood. Subset indicated: CD45RO-CCR7+CD27+CD95- naive CD8+ T cells lacking CXCR3 (TNR3-). This clonotype was obtained from a human donor in good health. Some clones in this sample may be carry-over from other donors' samples. The CDR3: CASRIGLGYNEQFF.